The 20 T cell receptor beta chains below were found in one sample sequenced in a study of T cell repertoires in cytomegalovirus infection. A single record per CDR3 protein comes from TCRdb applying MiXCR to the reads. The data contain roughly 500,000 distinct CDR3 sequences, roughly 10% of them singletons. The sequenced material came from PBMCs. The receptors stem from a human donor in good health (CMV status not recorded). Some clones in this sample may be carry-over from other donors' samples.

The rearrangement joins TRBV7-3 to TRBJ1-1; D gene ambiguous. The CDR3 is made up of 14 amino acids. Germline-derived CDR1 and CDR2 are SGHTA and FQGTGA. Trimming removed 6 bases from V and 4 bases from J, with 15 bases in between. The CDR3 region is CASSPTGWVTEAFF. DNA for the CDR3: TGTGCCAGCAGTCCCACGGGGTGGGTCACTGAAGCTTTCTTT.

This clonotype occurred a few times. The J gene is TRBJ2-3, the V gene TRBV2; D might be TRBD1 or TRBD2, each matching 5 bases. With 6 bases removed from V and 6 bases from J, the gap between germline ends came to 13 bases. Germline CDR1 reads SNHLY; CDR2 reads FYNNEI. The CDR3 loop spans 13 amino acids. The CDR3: CASRGDPSDTQYF. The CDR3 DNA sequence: TGTGCCAGCAGGGGGGACCCTTCGGATACGCAGTATTTT.

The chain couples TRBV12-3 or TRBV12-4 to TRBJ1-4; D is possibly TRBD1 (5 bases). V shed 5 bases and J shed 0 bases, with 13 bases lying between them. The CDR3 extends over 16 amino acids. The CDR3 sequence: CASSRTTGATNEKLFF. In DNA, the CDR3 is TGTGCCAGCAGTCGTACTACAGGAGCAACTAATGAAAAACTGTTTTTT.

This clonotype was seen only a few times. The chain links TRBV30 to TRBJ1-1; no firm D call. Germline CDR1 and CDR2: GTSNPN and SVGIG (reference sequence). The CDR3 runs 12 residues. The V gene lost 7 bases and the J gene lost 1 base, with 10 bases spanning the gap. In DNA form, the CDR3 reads TGTGCCTCCGCCCGGGAGAACACTGAAGCTTTCTTT. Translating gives CASARENTEAFF. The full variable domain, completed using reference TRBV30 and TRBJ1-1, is SQTIHQWPATLVQPVGSPLSLECTVEGTSNPNLYWYRQAAGRGLQLLFYSVGIGQISSEVPQNLSASRPQDRQFILSSKKLLLSDSGFYLCASARENTEAFFGQGTRLTVV.

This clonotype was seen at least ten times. The CDR3 reads CASRGTGSQPQHF. The CDR3 DNA sequence: TGTGCCAGCAGGGGGACAGGGTCTCAGCCCCAGCATTTT. This chain connects TRBV6-5 to TRBJ1-5; 9 bases are shared with TRBD1. Germline lookup yields CDR1 MNHEY and CDR2 SVGAGI. This CDR3 has 13 amino acids. With 6 bases clipped from V and 6 bases from J, the junction kept 3 bases outside the gene matches.

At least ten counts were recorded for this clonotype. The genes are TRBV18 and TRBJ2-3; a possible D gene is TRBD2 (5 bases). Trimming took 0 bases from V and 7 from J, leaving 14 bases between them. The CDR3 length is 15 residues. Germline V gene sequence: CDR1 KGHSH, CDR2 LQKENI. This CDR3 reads CASSPPLGRGNTQYF. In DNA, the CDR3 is TGTGCCAGCTCACCACCTTTGGGGAGAGGGAATACGCAGTATTTT.

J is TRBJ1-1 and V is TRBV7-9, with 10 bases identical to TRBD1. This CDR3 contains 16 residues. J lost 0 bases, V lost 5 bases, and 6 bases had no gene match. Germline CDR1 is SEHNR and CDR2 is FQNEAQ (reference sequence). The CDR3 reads CASSDPGQGVNTEAFF. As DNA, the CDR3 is TGTGCCAGCAGCGACCCAGGACAGGGGGTGAACACTGAAGCTTTCTTT. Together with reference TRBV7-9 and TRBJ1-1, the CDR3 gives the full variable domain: DTGVSQNPRHKITKRGQNVTFRCDPISEHNRLYWYRQTLGQGPEFLTYFQNEAQLEKSRLLSDRFSAERPKGSFSTLEIQRTEQGDSAMYLCASSDPGQGVNTEAFFGQGTRLTVV.

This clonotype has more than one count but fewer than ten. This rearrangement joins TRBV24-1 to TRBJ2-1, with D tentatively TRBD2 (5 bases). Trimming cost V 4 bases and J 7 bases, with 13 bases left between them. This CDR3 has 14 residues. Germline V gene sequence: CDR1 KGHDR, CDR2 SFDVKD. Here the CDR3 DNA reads TGTGCCACCAGTGAGGCTAACCGGGGAAATGAGCAGTTCTTC. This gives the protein CATSEANRGNEQFF.

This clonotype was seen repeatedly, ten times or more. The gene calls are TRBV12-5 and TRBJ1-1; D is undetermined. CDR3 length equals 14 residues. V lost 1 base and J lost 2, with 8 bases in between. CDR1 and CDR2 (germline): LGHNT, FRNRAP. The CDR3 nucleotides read TGTGCTAGTGGTTTGGACGAACCCAACACTGAAGCTTTCTTT. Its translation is CASGLDEPNTEAFF.

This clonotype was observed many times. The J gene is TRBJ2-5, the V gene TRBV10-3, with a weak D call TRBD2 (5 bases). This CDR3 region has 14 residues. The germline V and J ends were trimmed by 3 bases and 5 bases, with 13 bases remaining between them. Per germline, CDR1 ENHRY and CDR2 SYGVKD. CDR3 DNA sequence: TGTGCCATCAGTGATAAAGGAGGTGGGGAGACCCAGTACTTC. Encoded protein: CAISDKGGGETQYF.

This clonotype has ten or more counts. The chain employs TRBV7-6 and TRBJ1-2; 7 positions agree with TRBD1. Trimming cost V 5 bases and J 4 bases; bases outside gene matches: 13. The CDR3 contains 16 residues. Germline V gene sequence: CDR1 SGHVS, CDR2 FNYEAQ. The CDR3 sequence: CASSATASTGLYGYTF. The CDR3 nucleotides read TGTGCCAGCAGCGCCACCGCGTCGACAGGGCTCTATGGCTACACCTTC.

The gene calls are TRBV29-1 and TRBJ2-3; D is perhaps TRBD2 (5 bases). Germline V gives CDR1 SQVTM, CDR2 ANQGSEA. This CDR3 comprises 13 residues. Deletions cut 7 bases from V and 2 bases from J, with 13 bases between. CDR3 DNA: TGCAGCGCCGCTAGCAGACTCACAGATACGCAGTATTTT. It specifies CSAASRLTDTQYF.

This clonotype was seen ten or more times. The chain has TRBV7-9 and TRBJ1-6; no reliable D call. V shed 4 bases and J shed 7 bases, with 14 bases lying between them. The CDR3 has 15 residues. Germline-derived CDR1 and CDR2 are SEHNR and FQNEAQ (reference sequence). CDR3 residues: CASSSPRSRNSPLHF. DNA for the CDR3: TGTGCCAGCAGCTCCCCAAGGAGTAGAAATTCACCCCTCCACTTT.

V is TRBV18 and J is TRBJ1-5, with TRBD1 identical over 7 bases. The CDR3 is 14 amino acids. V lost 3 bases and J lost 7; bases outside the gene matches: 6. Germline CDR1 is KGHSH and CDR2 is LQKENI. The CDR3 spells CASSPGTATQPQHF. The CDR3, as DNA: TGTGCCAGCTCACCCGGGACAGCCACCCAGCCCCAGCATTTT.

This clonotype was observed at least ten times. As DNA, the CDR3 is TGTGCCAGCAGCACCCTAACAGCCAGCCCTAACTATGGCTACACCTTC. Translated, it gives CASSTLTASPNYGYTF. V usage is TRBV7-8 and J usage is TRBJ1-2; no definite D call. V was cut by 5 bases and J by 0 bases, with 16 bases left in between. Germline V gene sequence: CDR1 SGHVS, CDR2 FQNEAQ. The CDR3 totals 16 residues.

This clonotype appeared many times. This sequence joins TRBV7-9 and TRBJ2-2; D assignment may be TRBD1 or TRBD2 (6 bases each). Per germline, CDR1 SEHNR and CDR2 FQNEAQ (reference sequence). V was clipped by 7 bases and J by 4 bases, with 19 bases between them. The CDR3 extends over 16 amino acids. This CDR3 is CASTRRPGAGTGELFF. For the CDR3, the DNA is TGTGCCAGCACCCGGCGCCCGGGGGCGGGCACCGGGGAGCTGTTTTTT.

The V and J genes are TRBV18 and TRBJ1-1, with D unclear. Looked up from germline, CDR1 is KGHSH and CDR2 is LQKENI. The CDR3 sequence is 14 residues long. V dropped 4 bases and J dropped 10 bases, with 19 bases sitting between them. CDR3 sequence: CASSQTQTLPGAFF. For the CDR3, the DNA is TGTGCCAGCTCACAAACTCAGACCCTGCCCGGAGCTTTCTTT.

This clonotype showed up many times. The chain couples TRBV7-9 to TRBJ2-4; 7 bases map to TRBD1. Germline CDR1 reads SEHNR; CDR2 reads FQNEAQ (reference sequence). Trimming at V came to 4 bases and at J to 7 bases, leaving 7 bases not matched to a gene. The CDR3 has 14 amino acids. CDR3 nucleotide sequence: TGTGCCAGCAGCTCCGACAGGGAAGGTAACATTCAGTACTTC. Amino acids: CASSSDREGNIQYF.

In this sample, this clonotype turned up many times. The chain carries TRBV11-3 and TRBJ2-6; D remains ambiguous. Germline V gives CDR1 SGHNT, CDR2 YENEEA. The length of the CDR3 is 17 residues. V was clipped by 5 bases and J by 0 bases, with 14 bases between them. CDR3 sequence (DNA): TGTGCCAGCAGCCCTGGTGGTGGGAACTCTGGGGCCAACGTCCTGACTTTC. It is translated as CASSPGGGNSGANVLTF.

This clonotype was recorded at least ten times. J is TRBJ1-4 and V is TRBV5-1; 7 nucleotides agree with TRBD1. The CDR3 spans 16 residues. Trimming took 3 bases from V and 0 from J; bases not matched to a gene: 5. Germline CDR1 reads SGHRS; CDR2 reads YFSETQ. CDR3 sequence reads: CASSSTGPATNEKLFF. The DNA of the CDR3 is TGCGCCAGCAGCTCGACAGGGCCCGCAACTAATGAAAAACTGTTTTTT.